This TCR beta chain stems from a study of T-cell memory formation after mild COVID-19. This clonotype was detected a few times. Its cognate antigen is unknown. This CDR3 is 12 amino acids long. Trimming left V 0 bases short and J 13 bases short, with 10 bases between. CDR1 MNHEY and CDR2 SVGEGT come from the germline V gene. Study-level results: Among clones peaking at day 37 in the second wave, SARS-CoV-2 specificity remained unconfirmed.

One entry per CDR3 protein results from TCRdb running MiXCR on the 5' RACE reads. The sample consists of 400,000 to 550,000 distinct CDR3 sequences, about 23% of them appearing once. The receptor comes from an adult woman who had mild COVID-19 (a few samples of this study predate the infection). Cell type and time point are not known. The sequencing sample was made of PBMCs or a T cell subset sorted from them (not recorded which). The rearrangement joins TRBV6-2 or TRBV6-3 to TRBJ2-1; the D is unclear. This chain's CDR3 is CASSYSIAVQFF. The CDR3 region has the DNA TGTGCCAGCAGTTACTCAATCGCTGTTCAGTTCTTC.